Shown below are 17 T cell receptor beta chains from a single sample sequenced in a study of T-cell memory formation after mild COVID-19. TCRdb passed the 5' RACE reads through MiXCR, listing each CDR3 protein once. The table shows approximately 98,000 distinct CDR3 sequences, with roughly 19% occurring only once. Source material: PBMCs or a T cell subset sorted from them (not recorded which). The receptors here all came from a man younger than 35 who had mild COVID-19 (a few samples of this study predate the infection). Cell type and time point are not known.

The gene calls are TRBV7-2 and TRBJ2-2, with D hard to call. Trimming stripped 5 bases from V and 2 bases from J, with 12 bases between. The CDR3 extends over 15 amino acids. Per germline, CDR1 SGHTA and CDR2 FQGNSA. The CDR3 here is CASSPTALNTGELFF. Written as DNA, the CDR3 is TGTGCCAGCAGCCCTACAGCCCTTAACACCGGGGAGCTGTTTTTT.

Only a few counts were recorded for this clonotype. The CDR3, as DNA: TGCGCCAGCAGCCTTTATCTAGCGGGGGAGCACTACGAGCAGTACTTC. Its translation is CASSLYLAGEHYEQYF. The chain carries TRBV5-1 and TRBJ2-7, with 10 bases that match TRBD2. Losses at the gene ends were 4 bases for V and 3 bases for J; bases not matched to a gene: 10. The CDR3 consists of 16 residues. Germline assignment: CDR1 SGHRS and CDR2 YFSETQ.

This clonotype counts as medium-sized. The CDR3 DNA sequence: TGCGCCAGCAGCTTGGGGGACACAGGGAACGAGCAGTACTTC. Residues: CASSLGDTGNEQYF. The V gene is TRBV5-1, the J gene TRBJ2-7; weak D call: TRBD1 (6 bases). The germline V and J ends were trimmed by 0 bases and 5 bases, with 12 bases remaining between them. The CDR3 has 14 amino acids. Germline CDR1 SGHRS, CDR2 YFSETQ. The variable domain in full, with the rest retrieved from reference TRBV5-1 and TRBJ2-7, is KAGVTQTPRYLIKTRGQQVTLSCSPISGHRSVSWYQQTPGQGLQFLFEYFSETQRNKGNFPGRFSGRQFSNSRSEMNVSTLELGDSALYLCASSLGDTGNEQYFGPGTRLTVT.

This clonotype was seen a handful of times. This rearrangement joins TRBV28 to TRBJ2-2, with D possibly TRBD1 on 6 matching bases. This CDR3 is 13 amino acids long. Germline-derived CDR1 and CDR2 are MDHEN and SYDVKM. Trimming removed 4 bases from V and 8 bases from J, with 11 bases in between. This chain's CDR3 is CASSYPGAGELFF. For the CDR3, the DNA is TGTGCCAGCAGTTATCCAGGGGCTGGGGAGCTGTTTTTT.

The rearrangement joins TRBV7-2 to TRBJ2-3, with D perhaps matching TRBD1 (5 bases). V dropped 5 bases and J dropped 7 bases, with 10 bases sitting between them. Per germline, CDR1 SGHTA and CDR2 FQGNSA. This CDR3 has 12 residues. The CDR3 nucleotides are TGTGCCAGCAGCCCAGGGATTTATACGCAGTATTTT. It codes for CASSPGIYTQYF.

This chain links TRBV19 with TRBJ1-2; possible D gene TRBD1, 5 bases. CDR1 LNHDA and CDR2 SQIVND come from the germline V gene (reference sequence). V was pared by 3 bases and J by 5 bases, with 10 bases between. The CDR3 loop spans 13 amino acids. In DNA form, the CDR3 reads TGTGCCAGTAGTATCCCACAGGCTTATGGCTACACCTTC. It is translated as CASSIPQAYGYTF.

The chain carries TRBV6-5 and TRBJ2-2; D gene ambiguous. Germline V gene sequence: CDR1 MNHEY, CDR2 SVGAGI. V lost 0 bases, J lost 4 bases, and 12 bases lay in between. This CDR3 comprises 16 residues. The DNA for the CDR3 is TGTGCCAGCAGTTACTCTAGGCTCCCCAGCACCGGGGAGCTGTTTTTT. As protein: CASSYSRLPSTGELFF.

On this clonotype itself: The final CDR3 position lacks the conserved phenylalanine or tryptophan, pointing to a likely read error. V gene TRBV7-9 combines with J gene TRBJ2-1; TRBD2 matches 11 bases. The length of the CDR3 is 15 residues. Trimming took 2 bases from V and 8 from J; bases not matched to a gene: 5. The germline CDR1 and CDR2 sequences are SEHNR and FQNEAQ (reference sequence). The CDR3 region is CASSLLAGGGHEQFL. The CDR3 DNA follows: TGTGCCAGCAGCTTACTAGCGGGGGGTGGCCATGAGCAGTTCTTA.

A word on this clonotype: A much larger clone differs by one base, so this may be a read error. This sequence joins TRBV6-2 or TRBV6-3 and TRBJ2-5, with TRBD2 matching 9 bases. Germline CDR1 reads MNHEY; CDR2 reads SVGEGT. This CDR3 spans 17 amino acids. V shed 2 bases, J shed 6 bases, and the junction held 13 bases outside the gene matches. In DNA, the CDR3 is TGTGCCAGCAGTTACGACGGTAGCGGGGGTTGGGCAAAGACCCAGTACTTC. Encoded protein: CASSYDGSGGWAKTQYF.

CDR3 protein: CASSLARSGAEAFF. The DNA for the CDR3 is TGTGCCAGCAGCTTAGCGCGGTCTGGGGCTGAAGCTTTCTTT. This rearrangement joins TRBV7-2 to TRBJ1-1; D not resolved. The CDR3 loop spans 14 amino acids. The V end lost 0 bases, the J end lost 6 bases, and 11 bases lay between the germline ends. Looked up from germline, CDR1 is SGHTA and CDR2 is FQGNSA. Supplemented by reference TRBV7-2 and TRBJ1-1, the full variable domain reads GAGVSQSPSNKVTEKGKDVELRCDPISGHTALYWYRQSLGQGLEFLIYFQGNSAPDKSGLPSDRFSAERTGGSVSTLTIQRTQQEDSAVYLCASSLARSGAEAFFGQGTRLTVV.

In this sample, this clonotype turned up a few times. This rearrangement joins TRBV7-2 to TRBJ2-1; TRBD2 agrees at 10 bases. Looked up from germline, CDR1 is SGHTA and CDR2 is FQGNSA. V shed 5 bases and J 9 bases; nucleotides not matched to a gene: 10. The CDR3 loop spans 15 amino acids. The DNA of the CDR3 is TGTGCCAGCAGCATTAGCGGGGGGATCCGTCCTGAGCAGTTCTTC. This sequence encodes CASSISGGIRPEQFF.

This clonotype was observed a handful of times. The chain joins TRBV7-2 to TRBJ2-7, with 10 bases matching TRBD1. Germline V gene sequence: CDR1 SGHTA, CDR2 FQGNSA. Losses at the gene ends were 5 bases for V and 2 bases for J; bases not matched to a gene: 6. The CDR3 loop spans 15 amino acids. This chain's CDR3 is CASSARGTGAYEQYV. Written as DNA, the CDR3 is TGTGCCAGCAGCGCGAGAGGGACAGGGGCCTACGAGCAGTACGTC.

In this sample, this clonotype turned up a few times. The rearrangement joins TRBV6-5 to TRBJ2-5, with D perhaps TRBD2 (6 bases). The germline gives CDR1 MNHEY, CDR2 SVGAGI. V shed 2 bases and J shed 4 bases, with 11 bases lying between them. There are 14 residues in the CDR3. For the CDR3, the DNA is TGTGCCAGCAGTTACCGGCCGGAGGGAGAGACCCAGTACTTC. It yields the protein CASSYRPEGETQYF.

This clonotype was seen at least ten times. V usage is TRBV12-3 or TRBV12-4 and J usage is TRBJ1-1; possibly TRBD1 for D (5 bases). This CDR3 has 17 amino acids. The V and J ends lost 9 bases and 4 bases respectively, with 27 bases between them. As DNA, the CDR3 is TGTGCCAGTGCTTCCGGGACGTGGTTTCAACAAAGCACTGAAGCTTTCTTT. Protein sequence: CASASGTWFQQSTEAFF.

The chain carries TRBV12-3 or TRBV12-4 and TRBJ2-3; D gene unclear. V shed 3 bases and J shed 5 bases, with 12 bases lying between them. The CDR3 sequence is 14 residues long. CDR3 residues: CASSFSNTRDTQYF. As DNA, the CDR3 is TGTGCCAGCAGTTTTAGCAACACAAGAGATACGCAGTATTTT.

Only a few counts were recorded for this clonotype. The CDR3 nucleotides read TGCGCCAGCAGCCAAGATTTGGGACTAGCGGCCCTGAGCTCCTACAATGAGCAGTTCTTC. Amino acid sequence: CASSQDLGLAALSSYNEQFF. The chain combines TRBV4-3 with TRBJ2-1, with 11 bases that match TRBD2. Germline CDR1 is LGHNA and CDR2 is YSLEER. V lost 0 bases to trimming and J lost 0 bases; unmatched junction nucleotides: 10. The CDR3 runs 20 residues.

The rearrangement links TRBV18 to TRBJ2-7; D may be TRBD2 (6 bases). V lost 2 bases and J 9 bases, leaving 14 bases between the germline ends. CDR1 and CDR2 from the germline V gene are KGHSH and LQKENI. This CDR3 spans 13 amino acids. CDR3 in amino acids: CASSPRKDYWQYV. For the CDR3, the DNA is TGTGCCAGCTCACCAAGAAAGGACTATTGGCAGTACGTC.